A selection of T cell receptor beta chains follows, all from one sample in a study of CD8+ T cells in alopecia areata. TCRdb keeps only in-frame clones here, not all; method: immunoSEQ multiplex PCR. Altogether 130,000 or so clones are present, almost 50% being singletons, with the ten largest covering around a sixth. The specimen was CD8+ T cells sorted from blood, collected at week 0. Receptors originate from a human donor with alopecia areata. Each CDR3 is given with its conserved first and last residue. D genes are given only for firm matches. Expanded clones are given a class, and other clones once, few, many or no size at all.

few	.	TRBV7-2	TRBJ1-1	CASSHRSGGGPEAFF	TGTGCCAGCAGCCACCGGAGCGGGGGGGGACCCGAAGCTTTCTTT
.	TRBD2	TRBV15	TRBJ2-3	CATSRELAGGGVTDTQYF	TGTGCCACCAGCAGAGAACTAGCGGGGGGAGGAGTCACAGATACGCAGTATTTT
few	TRBD2	TRBV29-1	TRBJ2-7	CSVAGTSGGHEQYF	TGCAGCGTTGCCGGGACTAGCGGGGGCCACGAGCAGTACTTC
.	.	TRBV27	TRBJ1-6	CASSFSPGRPNSPLHF	TGTGCCAGCAGTTTCTCGCCGGGCAGGCCTAATTCACCCCTCCACTTT
.	.	TRBV27	TRBJ2-5	CASTSLDWETQYF	TGTGCCAGCACCTCACTAGACTGGGAGACCCAGTACTTC
.	.	TRBV7-9	TRBJ1-4	CASSLGSAPPTFF	TGTGCCAGCAGCTTAGGATCTGCCCCGCCGACGTTTTTT
.	.	TRBV29-1	TRBJ2-5	CSVRGIQETQYF	TGCAGCGTTCGGGGGATCCAAGAGACCCAGTACTTC
.	TRBD2	TRBV29-1	TRBJ2-7	CSVLAGGMYEQYF	TGCAGCGTACTAGCGGGGGGGATGTACGAGCAGTACTTC
.	.	TRBV6-5	TRBJ2-5	CASSYGAGEVDETQYF	TGTGCCAGCAGTTACGGGGCAGGGGAAGTTGACGAGACCCAGTACTTC
.	.	TRBV25-1	TRBJ1-1	CASSWGAEAFF	TGTGCCAGCAGTTGGGGGGCTGAAGCTTTCTTT
.	.	TRBV13	TRBJ2-1	CASSYSGNEQFF	TGTGCCAGCAGTTACAGTGGGAATGAGCAGTTCTTC
.	.	TRBV6-5	TRBJ2-5	CATGTGETQYF	TGTGCCACCGGCACCGGAGAGACCCAGTACTTC
few	.	TRBV27	TRBJ1-2	CASSLLGSYGYTF	TGTGCCAGCAGTTTACTGGGGAGCTATGGCTACACCTTC
few	.	TRBV7-9	TRBJ2-7	CASSQDSYEQYF	TGTGCCAGCAGCCAAGACAGCTACGAGCAGTACTTC
.	.	TRBV30	TRBJ1-1	CAWSVATGGSEAFF	TGTGCCTGGAGTGTCGCCACCGGGGGGTCTGAAGCTTTCTTT
.	.	TRBV25-1	TRBJ2-5	CASSVARIETQYF	TGTGCCAGCAGTGTGGCACGGATTGAGACCCAGTACTTC